This TCR beta chain comes out of a study of cytomegalovirus exposure and HLA in healthy donors. Notes on the study in general: Rates of TCR association differed by HLA locus in a later analysis, with DRB1 highest and HLA-C lowest. Among TCR sequences, most were rare, though some public TCRs appeared in many donors. There were reportedly fewer N-insertions in an Asian-associated ancestry cluster than the approximately 600-donor mean, in a later analysis. A later analysis reported that several of the most significant clusters appeared to be linked to common viral pathogens, among them Epstein-Barr virus.

Primers for the PCR totalled 60 Vbeta and 13 Jbeta. The repertoire was sequenced with immunoSEQ multiplex PCR; TCRdb's copy has only in-frame clones and lacks some. Among about 190,000 clones listed, roughly four fifths were seen once. Concerning this clone: Antigen specificity is unknown.

CDR3 size: 13 residues. In germline, CDR1 is KGHSH, CDR2 LQKENI. The V and J ends lost 2 bases and 6 bases respectively, with 11 bases between them. The chain recombines TRBV18 with TRBJ2-7; the D gene is possibly TRBD2 (5 bases). The TCR sequence derives from a woman in her twenties or thirties in good health and CMV-seropositive. The sample was PBMCs. In DNA form, the CDR3 reads TGTGCCAGCTCACCATTCGGGGTTGGCGAGCAGTACTTC. It is translated as CASSPFGVGEQYF.